Each of the 32 T cell receptor beta chains below was sequenced from the same sample in a study of persistence of HIV-infected CD4 T cells. These receptors have no known antigen. Cells were stimulated with CMV-infected fibroblast lysates at 10 ug/mL. CD40L-negative CD69-negative CD45RO-high memory CD4+ T cells were sorted as populations depleted of antigen-responding cells. This was the immunoSEQ version 4 assay in survey mode. TCRdb's table, derived via immunoSEQ multiplex PCR, lists solely in-frame clones and lacks some. The sample has more than 45,000 clones, about 80% seen once; the top ten hold around 3%. The material sequenced was CD4+ T cells sorted from PBMCs after roughly 18-hour stimulation, taken from a patient who received antiretroviral therapy. The receptors shown here come from an adult man with HIV who was CMV-seropositive.

The V and J genes are TRBV20-1 and TRBJ1-2; D gene unclear. The germline V and J ends were trimmed by 3 bases and 8 bases, with 16 bases remaining between them. CDR1 is DFQATT, CDR2 SNEGSKA, per germline (reference sequence). This CDR3 is 13 amino acids long. The CDR3 coding sequence is TGCAGTGCTAGTGTCGCCAGTTCGGGCGGCTACACCTTC. Translation gives CSASVASSGGYTF.

The chain uses TRBV5-1 and TRBJ1-5; D is ambiguous. From germline, CDR1 is SGHRS and CDR2 YFSETQ. Trimming took off 2 bases at V and 4 bases at J, with 7 bases between the two ends. This CDR3 region has 13 residues. CDR3 amino acids: CASSFTPNQPQHF. In DNA, the CDR3 is TGCGCCAGCAGCTTTACTCCTAATCAGCCCCAGCATTTT. The full variable domain, its missing parts supplied by reference TRBV5-1 and TRBJ1-5, is KAGVTQTPRYLIKTRGQQVTLSCSPISGHRSVSWYQQTPGQGLQFLFEYFSETQRNKGNFPGRFSGRQFSNSRSEMNVSTLELGDSALYLCASSFTPNQPQHFGDGTRLSIL.

This chain joins TRBV28 and TRBJ2-3; 7 bases match TRBD1. V shed 7 bases, J shed 1 base, and the junction held 5 bases outside the gene matches. Germline V gene data show CDR1 as MDHEN and CDR2 as SYDVKM. The CDR3 totals 14 residues. The CDR3: CASIRDSRTDTQYF. Here the CDR3 DNA reads TGTGCCAGCATAAGGGACAGTCGCACAGATACGCAGTATTTT.

This clone has just a few counts. CDR3 bases: TGTGCCAGCAGCCACCGACAGGGGGGGTTTTGGAATTCACCCCTCCACTTT. This encodes CASSHRQGGFWNSPLHF. This chain connects TRBV5-4 to TRBJ1-6; 9 positions match TRBD1. J lost 7 bases, V lost 4 bases, and 12 bases had no gene match. This CDR3 is 17 amino acids long. Germline V gene sequence: CDR1 SGHNT, CDR2 YYREEE (reference sequence). The full variable domain, rest sourced from reference TRBV5-4 and TRBJ1-6, is ETGVTQSPTHLIKTRGQQVTLRCSSQSGHNTVSWYQQALGQGPQFIFQYYREEENGRGNFPPRFSGLQFPNYSSELNVNALELDDSALYLCASSHRQGGFWNSPLHFGNGTRLTVT.

The rearrangement uses TRBV5-1 and TRBJ1-3, with 11 nucleotides matching TRBD1. The germline gives CDR1 SGHRS, CDR2 YFSETQ. The CDR3 covers 16 residues. With 7 bases clipped from V and 0 bases from J, the junction kept 6 bases outside the gene matches. CDR3 sequence: CASGSGTGGSGNTIYF. The CDR3 DNA reads as TGCGCCAGCGGGTCCGGGACAGGGGGCTCTGGAAACACCATATATTTT.

This sequence joins TRBV5-1 and TRBJ1-1; a possible D gene is TRBD1 (5 bases). The germline V and J ends were trimmed by 3 bases and 0 bases, with 12 bases remaining between them. Germline CDR1 reads SGHRS; CDR2 reads YFSETQ. The CDR3 spans 15 residues. CDR3 bases: TGCGCCAGCAGCTCCCGGGACGGACTGAACACTGAAGCTTTCTTT. It is translated as CASSSRDGLNTEAFF. The entire variable domain, with the rest obtained from reference TRBV5-1 and TRBJ1-1, is as follows: KAGVTQTPRYLIKTRGQQVTLSCSPISGHRSVSWYQQTPGQGLQFLFEYFSETQRNKGNFPGRFSGRQFSNSRSEMNVSTLELGDSALYLCASSSRDGLNTEAFFGQGTRLTVV.

This clone occurred a few times. The rearrangement links TRBV30 to TRBJ1-5, with D maybe TRBD1 (5 bases). Germline V gene data show CDR1 as GTSNPN and CDR2 as SVGIG (reference sequence). The CDR3 runs 13 residues. V lost 0 bases, J lost 11 bases, and 14 bases lay in between. The CDR3 spells CAWSVRQGQAQHF. The CDR3 region has the DNA TGTGCCTGGAGTGTACGGCAGGGCCAGGCCCAGCATTTT.

The CDR3 here is CASSDGPRTYNEKLFF. The CDR3 DNA reads as TGTGCCAGCAGCGATGGACCAAGGACATATAATGAAAAACTGTTTTTT. V and J are TRBV7-8 and TRBJ1-4, with D perhaps matching TRBD1 (5 bases). Germline assignment: CDR1 SGHVS and CDR2 FQNEAQ. V dropped 5 bases and J dropped 4 bases, with 17 bases sitting between them. The CDR3 has 16 residues.

V gene TRBV7-2 combines with J gene TRBJ2-1; possibly TRBD2 for D (5 bases). CDR3 length: 13 residues. CDR1 is SGHTA and CDR2 is FQGNSA in the germline V gene. Trimming removed 1 base from V and 10 bases from J, with 11 bases in between. CDR3 protein: CASSLGRTGEQFF. The CDR3 DNA reads TGTGCCAGCAGCTTAGGAAGGACTGGGGAGCAGTTCTTC.

The chain has TRBV18 and TRBJ2-1; D is undetermined. The CDR3 contains 14 residues. V lost 4 bases to trimming and J lost 9 bases, with 16 bases between them. Germline lookup yields CDR1 KGHSH and CDR2 LQKENI. The CDR3 loop is CASSLMTPPGEQFF. DNA of the CDR3: TGTGCCAGCTCACTCATGACACCGCCGGGTGAGCAGTTCTTC.

In nucleotides, the CDR3 is TGTGCCAGCAGCCAAGAGTCGCGGAACACTGAAGCTTTCTTT. Its translation is CASSQESRNTEAFF. The rearrangement links TRBV3-1 (or the pseudogene TRBV3-2) to TRBJ1-1, with no clear D. Germline V gene lookup returns CDR1 LGHDT and CDR2 YNNKEL (reference sequence). Between the trimmed V and J ends, which lost 0 bases and 1 base, there was a span of 6 bases. CDR3 size: 14 residues.

The J gene is TRBJ1-6, the V gene TRBV3-1 (or the pseudogene TRBV3-2); D call uncertain. Trimming cost V 4 bases and J 0 bases, with 7 bases left between them. Germline CDR1 reads LGHDT; CDR2 reads YNNKEL (reference sequence). The CDR3 is 15 residues long. The CDR3 spells CASSPRSSYNSPLHF. The CDR3 DNA reads as TGTGCCAGCAGCCCCAGGAGCTCCTATAATTCACCCCTCCACTTT.

The chain uses TRBV19 and TRBJ2-3; TRBD2 matches at 12 bases. CDR3 length: 19 amino acids. Losses at the gene ends were 4 bases for V and 0 bases for J; bases not matched to a gene: 11. CDR1 and CDR2 from the germline V gene are LNHDA and SQIVND (reference sequence). CDR3 sequence reads: CASSRRTSGTLISTDTQYF. The CDR3 nucleotides read TGTGCCAGTAGTAGGCGGACTAGCGGGACTCTCATTAGCACAGATACGCAGTATTTT.

The V gene is TRBV10-2, the J gene TRBJ1-2, with D unresolved. This CDR3 comprises 13 residues. Per germline, CDR1 WSHSY and CDR2 SAAADI. V dropped 11 bases and J dropped 2 bases, with 15 bases sitting between them. The CDR3 is CAAGRYPNYGYTF. CDR3 nucleotide sequence: TGCGCCGCGGGGAGATACCCCAACTATGGCTACACCTTC.

The V call is TRBV25-1, the J call TRBJ1-1; no clear D. The CDR3 is 14 amino acids. The V gene's germline CDR1 is MGHDK and CDR2 SYGVNS. V lost 5 bases and J 5 bases, leaving 15 bases between the germline ends. The CDR3 coding sequence is TGTGCCAGCAGTCCCCACGGCCTGGAGACTGAAGCTTTCTTT. This sequence encodes CASSPHGLETEAFF. Looking up the rest from reference TRBV25-1 and TRBJ1-1 gives the full variable domain: EADIYQTPRYLVIGTGKKITLECSQTMGHDKMYWYQQDPGMELHLIHYSYGVNSTEKGDLSSESTVSRIRTEHFPLTLESARPSHTSQYLCASSPHGLETEAFFGQGTRLTVV.

V gene TRBV19 combines with J gene TRBJ2-2, with 7 bases fitting TRBD1. The ends lost 7 bases at V and 0 bases at J; junction bases unmatched: 11. The CDR3 has 17 amino acids. Per germline, CDR1 LNHDA and CDR2 SQIVND (reference sequence). The CDR3 is CASTPVGQGANTGELFF. The CDR3 nucleotides read TGTGCCAGTACCCCCGTCGGGCAGGGGGCGAACACCGGGGAGCTGTTTTTT.

The chain uses TRBV5-8 and TRBJ1-1; 12 bases agree with TRBD1. CDR3 length equals 17 residues. Germline V gene lookup returns CDR1 SGHTS and CDR2 YDEGEE. Trimming at V came to 1 base and at J to 4 bases, leaving 8 bases not matched to a gene. The CDR3: CASSLTGQGARSTEAFF. The CDR3 DNA is TGTGCCAGCAGCTTGACGGGACAGGGGGCGCGGAGCACTGAAGCTTTCTTT.

The V and J genes are TRBV5-1 and TRBJ2-1; 7 positions agree with TRBD1. The germline V gene has CDR1 SGHRS and CDR2 YFSETQ. Trimming took 4 bases from V and 0 from J; bases not matched to a gene: 10. The CDR3 is 17 residues long. CDR3 DNA sequence: TGCGCCAGCAGCAGGGACAGCACTACATTCTCCTACAATGAGCAGTTCTTC. Amino acid sequence: CASSRDSTTFSYNEQFF.

J is TRBJ1-5 and V is TRBV7-8, with TRBD1 as a possible D gene (6 bases). The CDR3 contains 14 residues. Germline values: CDR1 SGHVS, CDR2 FQNEAQ. V was cut by 6 bases and J by 4 bases, with 13 bases left in between. The CDR3 DNA is TGTGCCAGCAGACCTGGACAGACAAATCAGCCCCAGCATTTT. Translation gives CASRPGQTNQPQHF.

The genes are TRBV5-5 and TRBJ2-7; the match to TRBD1 covers 8 bases. The V gene's germline CDR1 is SGHKS and CDR2 YYEKEE (reference sequence). With 4 bases clipped from V and 6 bases from J, the junction kept 12 bases outside the gene matches. The CDR3 length is 15 residues. The CDR3 reads CASSGQPGQGSEQYF. Here the CDR3 DNA reads TGTGCCAGCAGCGGGCAGCCTGGACAGGGCTCCGAGCAGTACTTC. Supplemented by reference TRBV5-5 and TRBJ2-7, the full variable domain reads DAGVTQSPTHLIKTRGQQVTLRCSPISGHKSVSWYQQVLGQGPQFIFQYYEKEERGRGNFPDRFSARQFPNYSSELNVNALLLGDSALYLCASSGQPGQGSEQYFGPGTRLTVT.

The chain links TRBV29-1 to TRBJ2-4; a weak D match, TRBD1 (5 bases). V lost 4 bases to trimming and J lost 1 base, with 11 bases between them. The V gene's germline CDR1 is SQVTM and CDR2 ANQGSEA. This CDR3 is built from 14 residues. The DNA for the CDR3 is TGCAGCGTTGTCCAGGGTTTGGCCAAAAACATTCAGTACTTC. This translates into CSVVQGLAKNIQYF.

The chain recombines TRBV6-1 with TRBJ1-6, with 7 bases matching TRBD1. Germline CDR1 is MNHNS and CDR2 is SASEGT. The CDR3 runs 16 residues. J gave up 6 bases and V 4 bases, and 9 bases lay outside the gene matches. The chain's CDR3 is CASSGGRDRSNSPLHF. CDR3 DNA: TGTGCCAGCAGTGGGGGCCGGGACAGAAGTAATTCACCCCTCCACTTT.

This chain connects TRBV10-3 to TRBJ2-7; 8 positions agree with TRBD1. The CDR3 spans 14 residues. After removal of 2 bases from V and 2 bases from J, the junction contained 2 bases not matched to a gene. Per the germline V gene, CDR1 is ENHRY and CDR2 is SYGVKD. The CDR3 here is CAISEGQGTYEQYF. The DNA for the CDR3 is TGTGCCATCAGTGAGGGACAGGGCACCTACGAGCAGTACTTC.

The chain uses TRBV15 and TRBJ1-1; 7 positions agree with TRBD1. The CDR3 consists of 13 residues. From germline, CDR1 is LNHNV and CDR2 YYDKDF (reference sequence). The junction had 5 bases not matched to a gene; V was cut back by 4 bases and J by 6 bases. This chain's CDR3 is CATSTGTVPEAFF. The CDR3 DNA reads as TGTGCCACCAGCACAGGGACAGTCCCTGAAGCTTTCTTT.

The chain employs TRBV6-2 or TRBV6-3 and TRBJ2-7; 7 bases map to TRBD2. Germline V gives CDR1 MNHEY, CDR2 SVGEGT. The V and J ends lost 0 bases and 6 bases, in that order; junction bases with no gene match: 11. The CDR3 is 16 amino acids. CDR3 in amino acids: CASSYSIRAGVTEQYF. In nucleotides, the CDR3 is TGTGCCAGCAGTTACTCGATTCGTGCGGGAGTTACCGAGCAGTACTTC.

The chain employs TRBV19 and TRBJ2-7; 10 nucleotides line up with TRBD1. Germline CDR1 reads LNHDA; CDR2 reads SQIVND (reference sequence). After removal of 3 bases from V and 6 bases from J, the junction contained 11 bases not matched to a gene. CDR3 length equals 16 residues. CDR3 region: CASSISLGTGAREQYF. CDR3 nucleotide sequence: TGTGCCAGTAGTATCTCCCTCGGGACAGGGGCGCGCGAGCAGTACTTC.

V gene TRBV19 combines with J gene TRBJ1-5; 12 bases match TRBD1. J gave up 6 bases and V 3 bases, and 3 bases lay outside the gene matches. Germline V CDR1 and CDR2: LNHDA, SQIVND (reference sequence). The CDR3 is 15 residues long. The CDR3 loop reads CASSMGQGASQPQHF. CDR3 sequence (DNA): TGTGCCAGTAGTATGGGACAGGGGGCATCTCAGCCCCAGCATTTT.

V gene TRBV3-1 (or the pseudogene TRBV3-2) combines with J gene TRBJ1-4, with D perhaps matching TRBD1 (6 bases). Trimming shortened V by 0 bases and J by 11 bases, and 16 bases separated the two germline ends. This CDR3 has 15 amino acids. Germline CDR1 reads LGHDT; CDR2 reads YNNKEL (reference sequence). In nucleotides, the CDR3 is TGTGCCAGCAGCCAAGATATGATGGGGGCGCAGAAACTGTTTTTT. Translation gives CASSQDMMGAQKLFF.

J is TRBJ2-1 and V is TRBV6-6; D is uncertain. The germline gives CDR1 MNHNY, CDR2 SVGAGI (reference sequence). CDR3 length: 15 residues. The V end lost 5 bases, the J end lost 4 bases, and 15 bases lay between the germline ends. The CDR3 bases are TGTGCCAGCAGTGTCGCACAAAAAGTGTACAATGAGCAGTTCTTC. Amino acids: CASSVAQKVYNEQFF.

This chain connects TRBV2 to TRBJ1-6; 7 nucleotides agree with TRBD1. Germline trimming cut 8 bases from V and 7 bases from J; bases unmatched to any gene: 11. Germline V gene lookup returns CDR1 SNHLY and CDR2 FYNNEI. The CDR3 consists of 15 residues. This CDR3 is CASLGGAGWNSPLHF. CDR3 bases: TGTGCCAGCCTAGGGGGCGCGGGGTGGAATTCACCCCTCCACTTT.

The chain is built from TRBV19 and TRBJ2-5, with TRBD2 matching 10 bases. The CDR3 extends over 14 amino acids. V trimming: 5 bases; J trimming: 5 bases; junction bases outside the gene matches: 5. The germline V gene has CDR1 LNHDA and CDR2 SQIVND (reference sequence). The CDR3 region has the DNA TGTGCCAGTAGTGCTTCGACTAGCGGGGAGACCCAGTACTTC. Its protein product is CASSASTSGETQYF.

In nucleotides, the CDR3 is TGTGCCAGCAGCTTAGTAGAGGGGGTGAACACTGAAGCTTTCTTT. Translating gives CASSLVEGVNTEAFF. This chain links TRBV7-2 with TRBJ1-1; possibly TRBD1 for D (6 bases). Germline CDR1 SGHTA, CDR2 FQGNSA. Trimming shortened V by 1 base and J by 0 bases, and 9 bases separated the two germline ends. There are 15 residues in the CDR3. Filled out from reference TRBV7-2 and TRBJ1-1, the complete variable domain reads GAGVSQSPSNKVTEKGKDVELRCDPISGHTALYWYRQSLGQGLEFLIYFQGNSAPDKSGLPSDRFSAERTGGSVSTLTIQRTQQEDSAVYLCASSLVEGVNTEAFFGQGTRLTVV.